The 5 T cell receptor beta chains below were found in one sample sequenced in a study of T cell repertoires in cytomegalovirus infection. TCRdb reanalysed the reads using MiXCR and keeps one entry per CDR3 protein. The sample has hundreds of thousands of distinct CDR3 sequences, under 40% seen once. The sample was PBMCs. These receptors came from a human donor in good health (CMV status not recorded). Some clones in this sample may be carry-over from other donors' samples.

A word on this clonotype: This could be a read error, since a much larger clone is one nucleotide away. The gene calls are TRBV7-6 and TRBJ2-1; a possible D gene is TRBD2 (6 bases). Trimming took off 9 bases at V and 6 bases at J, with 27 bases between the two ends. The CDR3 spans 17 residues. CDR1 is SGHVS and CDR2 is FNYEAQ in the germline V gene. CDR3 DNA: TGTGCCAGAAGCGGACTATTGGGGACCACAGAGGCCAATGAGCAGTTCTTC. This sequence encodes CARSGLLGTTEANEQFF.

This rearrangement joins TRBV6-5 to TRBJ2-3; 7 bases are a match to TRBD1. With 0 bases clipped from V and 3 bases from J, the junction kept 0 bases outside the gene matches. The CDR3 extends over 14 amino acids. Germline V lookup: CDR1 MNHEY, CDR2 SVGAGI. The DNA of the CDR3 is TGTGCCAGCAGTTACTCGGGACAGACAGATACGCAGTATTTT. It translates to CASSYSGQTDTQYF.

This clonotype has at least ten counts. The rearrangement links TRBV7-8 to TRBJ1-2; no definite D call. The V end was cut by 2 bases, the J end by 8 bases, with 12 bases between. The germline CDR1 and CDR2 sequences are SGHVS and FQNEAQ. This CDR3 is built from 13 residues. Written as DNA, the CDR3 is TGTGCCAGCAGCTTAAGCCCTGCGGGGGGCTACACCTTC. Translation: CASSLSPAGGYTF.

The rearrangement uses TRBV7-9 and TRBJ1-2; no definite D call. The germline V gene encodes CDR1 SEHNR and CDR2 FQNEAQ (reference sequence). V lost 5 bases, J lost 4 bases, and 17 bases lay in between. The CDR3 totals 15 residues. DNA of the CDR3: TGTGCCAGCAGCCCACACGAAGAAGACTCCTATGGCTACACCTTC. Translating gives CASSPHEEDSYGYTF.

The chain couples TRBV2 to TRBJ1-5; D unclear. From germline, CDR1 is SNHLY and CDR2 FYNNEI. The ends were cut back, 1 base at V and 4 bases at J, with 11 bases in the middle. This CDR3 has 15 amino acids. CDR3: CASSEGLQTNQPQHF. The CDR3 region has the DNA TGTGCCAGCAGTGAAGGTTTGCAGACTAATCAGCCCCAGCATTTT.